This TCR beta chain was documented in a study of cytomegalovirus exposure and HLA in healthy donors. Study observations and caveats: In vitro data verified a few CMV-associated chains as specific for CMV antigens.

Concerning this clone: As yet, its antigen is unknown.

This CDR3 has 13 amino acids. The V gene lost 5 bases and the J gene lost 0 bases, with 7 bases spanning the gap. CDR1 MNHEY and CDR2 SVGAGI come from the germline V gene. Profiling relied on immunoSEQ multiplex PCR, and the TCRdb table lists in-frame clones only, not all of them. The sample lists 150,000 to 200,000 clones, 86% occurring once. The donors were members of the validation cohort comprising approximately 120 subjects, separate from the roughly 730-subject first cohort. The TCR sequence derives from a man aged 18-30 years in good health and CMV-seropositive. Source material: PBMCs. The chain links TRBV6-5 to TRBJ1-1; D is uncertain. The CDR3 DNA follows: TGTGCCAGCAGTCCGAGCCTGAACACTGAAGCTTTCTTT. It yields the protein CASSPSLNTEAFF.